The 19 T cell receptor beta chains listed next were all sequenced from one sample in a study of blood T cells in healthy people across ages. Then a second PCR, running roughly 7 to 11 cycles, was carried out with a sample-barcoded 5' primer and a J-beta primer mix. One entry per CDR3 protein results from TCRdb running MiXCR on the 5' RACE reads. The repertoire holds around 500,000 distinct CDR3 sequences, with 25% to 35% as singletons. The data also belong to a second study, concerning T cells of mothers and their children.

What was sequenced was blood. The receptors here all came from a boy aged 2 to 10 in good health.

This clonotype was detected a few times. The chain combines TRBV10-3 with TRBJ1-2; possible D gene TRBD1, 6 bases. Looked up from germline, CDR1 is ENHRY and CDR2 is SYGVKD. This CDR3 is built from 16 residues. V lost 5 bases to trimming and J lost 2 bases, with 18 bases between them. CDR3 DNA: TGTGCCATCAGTCCAGGGGACACAAGTTACAACTATGGCTACACCTTC. Translated: CAISPGDTSYNYGYTF.

The chain is built from TRBV28 and TRBJ1-5, with no clear D. CDR3 length: 16 residues. Germline-derived CDR1 and CDR2 are MDHEN and SYDVKM. Trimming removed 9 bases from V and 4 bases from J, with 22 bases in between. CDR3 residues: CASSHLRAGRNQPQHF. In nucleotides, the CDR3 is TGTGCCAGTAGCCACCTTAGGGCGGGTAGGAATCAGCCCCAGCATTTT.

The sample holds a few counts of this clonotype. The CDR3 DNA follows: TGTGCCAGCAGTTTAGACCGAAACACCATATATTTT. Translation gives CASSLDRNTIYF. The chain couples TRBV12-3 or TRBV12-4 to TRBJ1-3; D gene uncertain. V lost 1 base to trimming and J lost 5 bases, with 3 bases between them. The CDR3 consists of 12 residues.

This clonotype was observed a few times. V is TRBV14 and J is TRBJ2-3; TRBD1 matches 7 bases. Germline CDR1 SGHDN, CDR2 FVKESK. With 7 bases clipped from V and 5 bases from J, the junction kept 3 bases outside the gene matches. CDR3 length: 12 residues. The DNA of the CDR3 is TGTGCCAGCACCTACAGGGGAGATACGCAGTATTTT. It encodes CASTYRGDTQYF.

This clonotype was counted between two and nine times. This chain joins TRBV14 and TRBJ2-5, with unresolved D. The J call may be in error: the DNA end matches TRBJ2-1 better. Germline loops: CDR1 SGHDN, CDR2 FVKESK. The CDR3 has 12 residues. The CDR3 here is CASSRTRNEQFF. CDR3 DNA: TGTGCCAGCAGCAGAACCCGCAATGAGCAGTTCTTC.

The rearrangement joins TRBV7-8 to TRBJ2-4; TRBD2 agrees at 7 bases. Germline V gives CDR1 SGHVS, CDR2 FQNEAQ. The V segment lost 5 bases and the J segment 3 bases; nucleotides outside the gene matches: 10. The CDR3 contains 16 residues. CDR3 amino acids: CASSEISAGDKNIQYF. CDR3 nucleotide sequence: TGTGCCAGCAGCGAAATATCCGCGGGAGACAAAAACATTCAGTACTTC. The entire variable domain, with the rest obtained from reference TRBV7-8 and TRBJ2-4, is as follows: GAGVSQSPRYKVAKRGQDVALRCDPISGHVSLFWYQQALGQGPEFLTYFQNEAQLDKSGLPSDRFFAERPEGSVSTLKIQRTQQEDSAVYLCASSEISAGDKNIQYFGAGTRLSVL.

The rearrangement uses TRBV6-1 and TRBJ2-1; 7 bases agree with TRBD2. V trimming: 3 bases; J trimming: 7 bases; junction bases outside the gene matches: 9. The CDR3 spans 15 residues. CDR1 is MNHNS, CDR2 SASEGT, per germline. Written as DNA, the CDR3 is TGTGCCAGCAGTGAGGTCGGCGGGAGCTGGAATGAGCAGTTCTTC. This sequence encodes CASSEVGGSWNEQFF.

This clonotype has a handful of counts. The rearrangement joins TRBV3-1 to TRBJ2-1, with a weak D call TRBD2 (6 bases). Trimming cost V 2 bases and J 1 base, with 12 bases left between them. Germline CDR1 and CDR2: LGHDT and YNNKEL (reference sequence). This CDR3 is built from 16 residues. The CDR3 DNA sequence: TGTGCCAGCAGCCAAACTAGCTCCCCTTCCTACAATGAGCAGTTCTTC. Protein product: CASSQTSSPSYNEQFF.

The J gene is TRBJ2-2, the V gene TRBV2, with a tentative D call TRBD2 (5 bases). The V gene lost 7 bases and the J gene lost 8 bases, with 14 bases spanning the gap. Germline assignment: CDR1 SNHLY and CDR2 FYNNEI. This CDR3 is 13 amino acids long. This CDR3 is CASKEESVGELFF. DNA of the CDR3: TGTGCCAGCAAGGAGGAGTCGGTGGGGGAGCTGTTTTTT.

A few counts support this clonotype. The J gene is TRBJ2-5, the V gene TRBV21-1; the D segment call TRBD2 is taken from the table without a DNA check. The assigned J gene may be wrong: the sequence end matches TRBJ2-7 better. TRBV21-1 is shown as a pseudogene. The CDR3 spans 16 residues. The CDR3 nucleotides read TGTGCCAGCAGCCCTCGGGATGGCGGGACGTCCTACGAGCAGTACTTC. Amino acid sequence: CASSPRDGGTSYEQYF.

This sequence joins TRBV12-3 or TRBV12-4 and TRBJ2-5; possibly TRBD1 for D (7 bases). Trimming pared 3 bases from V and 5 bases from J, leaving 16 bases between. CDR3 length: 15 amino acids. In nucleotides, the CDR3 is TGTGCCAGCAGTTTCGCCCTGACAGGGAGGGAGACCCAGTACTTC. The encoded protein is CASSFALTGRETQYF.

There are many counts of this clonotype. The J gene is TRBJ1-1, the V gene TRBV10-2; D is perhaps TRBD1 (6 bases). Trimming stripped 6 bases from V and 1 base from J, with 6 bases between. The CDR3 covers 12 residues. Germline CDR1 reads WSHSY; CDR2 reads SAAADI. The chain's CDR3 is CASRGQNTEAFF. The CDR3, as DNA: TGCGCCAGCAGGGGACAGAACACTGAAGCTTTCTTT.

This clonotype was counted a few times. The rearrangement joins TRBV5-1 to TRBJ2-7; 9 positions match TRBD1. Germline assignment: CDR1 SGHRS and CDR2 YFSETQ. The junction had 10 bases not matched to a gene; V was cut back by 3 bases and J by 3 bases. The CDR3 runs to 16 residues. CDR3 region: CASSYSTGGWGYEQYF. CDR3 DNA sequence: TGCGCCAGCAGCTACTCGACAGGGGGATGGGGCTACGAGCAGTACTTC.

This clonotype was counted a few times. The V and J genes are TRBV10-2 and TRBJ2-5; 7 nucleotides match TRBD1. The tail of the sequence fits TRBJ2-7 better, so the J call may be wrong. CDR3 length: 16 residues. Germline V lookup: CDR1 WSHSY, CDR2 SAAADI. CDR3 amino acids: CASRGTQGWYLHEQYF. CDR3 coding DNA: TGCGCCAGCAGAGGAACACAGGGGTGGTACCTCCACGAGCAGTACTTC.

This clonotype is a singleton in its sample. The chain employs TRBV7-9 and TRBJ2-7, with 9 bases aligning to TRBD2. CDR1 is SEHNR, CDR2 FQNEAQ, per germline (reference sequence). This CDR3 region has 15 residues. The ends lost 4 bases at V and 2 bases at J; junction bases unmatched: 6. The CDR3 protein is CASSWDGGGAYEQYF. DNA for the CDR3: TGTGCCAGCAGCTGGGACGGCGGGGGGGCCTACGAGCAGTACTTC.

The chain recombines TRBV25-1 with TRBJ2-1; D assignment may be TRBD1 or TRBD2 (7 bases each). Judging by the DNA end, TRBJ2-5 fits better; the J call may be wrong. Germline lookup yields CDR1 MGHDK and CDR2 SYGVNS. The CDR3 spans 15 residues. The CDR3 sequence: CASSGRGRGWETQYF. The CDR3 DNA follows: TGTGCCAGCAGTGGAAGGGGGCGGGGGTGGGAGACCCAGTACTTC.

As regards this clonotype: One end of the junction varies from germline; a read error may be responsible. This rearrangement joins TRBV9 to TRBJ2-5, with 8 nucleotides matching TRBD2. Germline V CDR1 and CDR2: SGDLS, YYNGEE. This CDR3 is 15 amino acids long. The CDR3 loop reads CAGSATGTRSETQYF. The CDR3 bases are TGTGCCGGCAGCGCCACCGGGACTAGATCCGAGACCCAGTACTTC.

The V and J genes are TRBV12-3 or TRBV12-4 and TRBJ1-4; 7 bases map to TRBD1. There are 13 residues in the CDR3. Trimming took 5 bases from V and 8 from J; bases not matched to a gene: 5. The CDR3 is CASSPTGVEKLFF. DNA of the CDR3: TGTGCCAGCAGTCCTACAGGGGTCGAAAAACTGTTTTTT.

The chain employs TRBV7-9 and TRBJ2-2, with D perhaps TRBD2 (6 bases). The CDR3 spans 16 residues. V lost 4 bases, J lost 9 bases, and 21 bases lay in between. Per the germline V gene, CDR1 is SEHNR and CDR2 is FQNEAQ (reference sequence). Written as DNA, the CDR3 is TGTGCCAGCAGCTCGGGGAGGACGGGCCGAGGCCGGGAGCTGTTTTTT. It translates to CASSSGRTGRGRELFF.